This T cell receptor beta chain was recovered during a study of human T cells and chemical hapten exposure. Study observations and caveats: Expanded TCRs formed significantly more large CDR3 similarity clusters than controls. DPC sensitization left the count of TCRs above 1 in 1000 unchanged.

A word on this clonotype: Its antigen is not known.

Indicated time point: patch test 3, about 24 weeks after DPC sensitization. Treatment here: therapeutic diphenylcyclopropenone sensitization with weekly scalp DPC. The CDR3 is 10 residues long. Germline values: CDR1 DFQATT, CDR2 SNEGSKA (reference sequence). The germline V and J ends were trimmed by 3 bases and 12 bases, with 11 bases remaining between them. Library construction involved attaching unique molecular identifiers to individual cDNA molecules, which allowed quantitative, reproducible TCR counting. One entry per CDR3 protein, called by TCRdb with MiXCR from the RACE reads. The table lists under 130,000 distinct CDR3 sequences, under 40% of them singletons, with roughly 3% in the top ten.

This specimen was whole blood, taken in connection with sensitization to the hapten diphenylcyclopropenone (DPC). The sequence was collected from a man between 35 and 55 years old with alopecia areata. Some clones in this sample may be carry-over from other donors' samples. The rearrangement joins TRBV20-1 to TRBJ1-1; D unresolved. The CDR3 DNA sequence: TGCAGTGCTAGGGGAGAGGTATCTTTCTTT. Protein sequence: CSARGEVSFF.